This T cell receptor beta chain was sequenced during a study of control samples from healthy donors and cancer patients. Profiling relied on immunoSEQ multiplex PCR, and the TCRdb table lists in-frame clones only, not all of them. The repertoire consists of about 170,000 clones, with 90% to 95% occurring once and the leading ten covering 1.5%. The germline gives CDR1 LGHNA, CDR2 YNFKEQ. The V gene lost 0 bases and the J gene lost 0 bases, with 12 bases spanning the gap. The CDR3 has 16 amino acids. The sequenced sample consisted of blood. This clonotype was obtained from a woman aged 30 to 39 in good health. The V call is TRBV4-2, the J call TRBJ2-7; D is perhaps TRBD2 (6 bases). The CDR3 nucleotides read TGTGCCAGCAGCCAAGAAAGCGGGTCTAGCTCCTACGAGCAGTACTTC. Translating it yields CASSQESGSSSYEQYF.